This T cell receptor beta chain was sequenced for a study of CD8+CD57+ T cells in acquired aplastic anemia. Study-level results: Between patients and controls, CD8+ Simpson's diversity did not vary significantly.

Genomic DNA constituted the template upon which TCR beta VDJ and CDR3 profiling was performed. TCRdb itself ran the reads through MiXCR, one entry per CDR3 protein. The data contain some 180,000 distinct CDR3 sequences, 40% to 50% of them seen just once; the ten biggest clones take up under 3.5%. From germline, CDR1 is SEHNR and CDR2 FQNEAQ (reference sequence). The CDR3 totals 13 residues. The V end lost 6 bases, the J end lost 1 base, and 9 bases lay between the germline ends. About this clonotype: The antigen is undetermined.

The genes are TRBV7-9 and TRBJ1-1, with D uncertain. Specimen: sorted CD4+, CD8+, or CD8+CD57+ T cells (not recorded which) from PBMCs. This TCR was sampled from a human donor in good health. The CDR3 DNA follows: TGTGCCAGCAGAGAACAGCCGAACACTGAAGCTTTCTTT. Its protein product is CASREQPNTEAFF.